This paragraph reports one TCR beta chain. Its matching antigen is unknown. Generated by immunoSEQ multiplex PCR, the TCRdb table keeps only in-frame clones and is missing some. Of about 110,000 clones listed, 91% are singletons. Germline CDR1 reads GTSNPN; CDR2 reads SVGIG (reference sequence). This CDR3 spans 13 amino acids. The V and J ends lost 3 bases and 6 bases, in that order; junction bases with no gene match: 6. The data stem from a study of OX40 agonist ivuxolimab in advanced cancers. Overall study findings and caveats: Certain nonresponders likewise exhibited a low normalized T-cell clonal expansion. Expansion of clones was among the lowest in partial responders at 0.1-3.0 mg/kg. On average, CD8+ T cells showed a greater number of expanded clones than CD4+.

People who had autoimmune disease history or systemic immunosuppression were excluded. This TCR was sampled from an adult with an advanced solid tumor such as melanoma, head and neck, liver or kidney cancer. The starting material was CD4+ or CD8+ T cells sorted from blood, obtained in a trial of the OX40 agonist ivuxolimab. The chain links TRBV30 to TRBJ2-7; 9 positions match TRBD2. DNA of the CDR3: TGTGCCTGGAGCGGGGCTAGCGGGACCGAGCAGTACTTC. Protein: CAWSGASGTEQYF.